The next 13 T cell receptor beta chains were all read from a single sample in a study of long-term antiretroviral therapy in people with HIV. The assay used was immunoSEQ (version v3.0), run at survey level. The protocol was immunoSEQ multiplex PCR, while the TCRdb copy is restricted to in-frame clones and leaves out a portion. The sample includes about 20,000 clones, 70% to 90% of them seen just once. The specimen was unsorted PBMCs, collected approximately 2.5 years after starting antiretroviral therapy. The origin of the receptors is a woman aged 50 to 60 with HIV.

CDR3 sequence reads: CASSEFAGTGAGEPRYETQYF. CDR3 DNA: TGTGCCAGCAGTGAATTCGCGGGGACTGGGGCGGGAGAACCGAGATACGAGACCCAGTACTTC. V usage is TRBV6-1 and J usage is TRBJ2-5; 7 bases match TRBD2. Losses at the gene ends were 2 bases for V and 5 bases for J; bases not matched to a gene: 26. The CDR3 covers 21 residues. Germline loops: CDR1 MNHNS, CDR2 SASEGT.

This clone was recorded only once. V gene TRBV6-5 combines with J gene TRBJ1-1, with D perhaps matching TRBD1 (6 bases). CDR1 is MNHEY and CDR2 is SVGAGI in the germline V gene. The length of the CDR3 is 16 residues. V gave up 0 bases and J gave up 3 bases, with 14 bases separating them. This CDR3 is CASSYSWQEGDTEAFF. In DNA form, the CDR3 reads TGTGCCAGCAGTTACTCCTGGCAGGAGGGGGACACTGAAGCTTTCTTT.

The gene calls are TRBV5-8 and TRBJ2-1; 8 positions agree with TRBD2. The CDR3 sequence is 16 residues long. The germline V gene has CDR1 SGHTS and CDR2 YDEGEE. The V segment lost 0 bases and the J segment 4 bases; nucleotides outside the gene matches: 6. The CDR3 loop reads CASSLGTGGTYNEQFF. The DNA for the CDR3 is TGTGCCAGCAGCTTGGGGACGGGAGGGACATACAATGAGCAGTTCTTC.

The gene calls are TRBV5-1 and TRBJ2-1; D gene ambiguous. The CDR3 has 15 residues. Between the trimmed V and J ends, which lost 2 bases and 7 bases, there was a span of 16 bases. Germline values: CDR1 SGHRS, CDR2 YFSETQ. The CDR3 bases are TGCGCCAGCAGCTTTAACCCGCCCGAACTAAATGAGCAGTTCTTC. Protein product: CASSFNPPELNEQFF.

The V and J genes are TRBV18 and TRBJ2-3; no definite D call. The CDR3 runs to 15 residues. In germline, CDR1 is KGHSH, CDR2 LQKENI. V was pared by 0 bases and J by 0 bases, with 7 bases between. CDR3: CASSPPSESTDTQYF. DNA for the CDR3: TGTGCCAGCTCACCACCCAGCGAAAGCACAGATACGCAGTATTTT.

J is TRBJ2-1 and V is TRBV9, with TRBD2 matching 13 bases. This CDR3 contains 16 residues. Trimming at V came to 4 bases and at J to 7 bases, leaving 8 bases not matched to a gene. CDR1 is SGDLS and CDR2 is YYNGEE in the germline V gene. The CDR3 sequence is CASSPRLAGGSNEQFF. The CDR3 DNA reads as TGTGCCAGCAGCCCTCGACTAGCGGGAGGTTCAAATGAGCAGTTCTTC.

The chain links TRBV5-4 to TRBJ2-4; 7 positions agree with TRBD2. The CDR3 is 14 residues long. V was clipped by 0 bases and J by 5 bases; unmatched bases: 2. CDR1 and CDR2 from the germline V gene are SGHNT and YYREEE (reference sequence). CDR3 loop: CASSLALAENIQYF. The CDR3 coding sequence is TGTGCCAGCAGCTTGGCCCTAGCGGAAAACATTCAGTACTTC.

V gene TRBV4-1 combines with J gene TRBJ2-2; 14 bases map to TRBD2. The CDR3 sequence is 19 residues long. Germline V gene lookup returns CDR1 MGHRA and CDR2 YSYEKL. J lost 3 bases, V lost 4 bases, and 10 bases had no gene match. The CDR3 nucleotides read TGCGCCAGCAGCCGACCGGGACTAGCGGGAGTACGTGACACCGGGGAGCTGTTTTTT. This encodes CASSRPGLAGVRDTGELFF.

This sequence joins TRBV30 and TRBJ1-1; the D is unclear. Germline CDR1 is GTSNPN and CDR2 is SVGIG (reference sequence). V was trimmed by 0 bases and J by 5 bases, leaving 10 bases between them. CDR3 length equals 13 residues. The CDR3: CAWSVSSSTEAFF. CDR3 nucleotides: TGTGCCTGGAGTGTGAGCAGCAGTACTGAAGCTTTCTTT.

Only a few counts were recorded for this clone. As DNA, the CDR3 is TGTGCCAGCAGCTCCGGGACAGGGGGTAATCGCAATCAGCCCCAGCATTTT. It codes for CASSSGTGGNRNQPQHF. The chain has TRBV7-9 and TRBJ1-5; the match to TRBD1 covers 11 bases. Germline V lookup: CDR1 SEHNR, CDR2 FQNEAQ (reference sequence). Trimming cost V 4 bases and J 2 bases; bases outside gene matches: 7. CDR3 size: 17 residues.

The chain links TRBV5-5 to TRBJ1-1; maybe TRBD1 (6 bases). Trimming pared 0 bases from V and 0 bases from J, leaving 12 bases between. This CDR3 has 16 amino acids. CDR1 is SGHKS, CDR2 YYEKEE, per germline (reference sequence). The CDR3 region is CASSLVQGWVNTEAFF. The CDR3 DNA reads as TGTGCCAGCAGCTTGGTACAGGGATGGGTGAACACTGAAGCTTTCTTT. The variable domain in full, completed from reference TRBV5-5 and TRBJ1-1, reads DAGVTQSPTHLIKTRGQQVTLRCSPISGHKSVSWYQQVLGQGPQFIFQYYEKEERGRGNFPDRFSARQFPNYSSELNVNALLLGDSALYLCASSLVQGWVNTEAFFGQGTRLTVV.

V gene TRBV5-1 combines with J gene TRBJ2-3; maybe TRBD1 (6 bases). The CDR3 contains 15 residues. Trimming pared 2 bases from V and 5 bases from J, leaving 15 bases between. CDR1 and CDR2 from the germline V gene are SGHRS and YFSETQ. This CDR3 is CASSFRGGSGDTQYF. The CDR3 DNA follows: TGCGCCAGCAGCTTTAGAGGGGGTTCAGGAGATACGCAGTATTTT.

In its sample, this clone was seen once. V and J are TRBV30 and TRBJ1-1; D not resolved. Germline V gives CDR1 GTSNPN, CDR2 SVGIG (reference sequence). This CDR3 comprises 13 residues. Trimming pared 4 bases from V and 6 bases from J, leaving 15 bases between. CDR3 in amino acids: CAWNREGLAEAFF. For the CDR3, the DNA is TGTGCCTGGAACCGGGAGGGCTTGGCTGAAGCTTTCTTT.